These 24 T cell receptor beta chains share one sample of origin, sequenced in a study of blood T cell repertoires in COVID-19. The method was immunoSEQ multiplex PCR; TCRdb's version includes in-frame clones alone and lacks a portion of them. Here the sample spans fewer than 200,000 clones, roughly 87% being singletons. Material: peripheral blood. Receptor source: a woman between 45 and 65 years old with acute or convalescent COVID-19.

The chain carries TRBV10-3 and TRBJ1-1; D gene unclear. Germline V gene data show CDR1 as ENHRY and CDR2 as SYGVKD. V was trimmed by 7 bases and J by 3 bases, leaving 12 bases between them. The CDR3 sequence is 13 residues long. CDR3 nucleotide sequence: TGTGCCATCACTCGCCACGGGGACACTGAAGCTTTCTTT. Encoded protein: CAITRHGDTEAFF.

The CDR3 bases are TGTGCCAGCAGTGAAGCTAGCGGGGGGGCCTACGAGCAGTACTTC. Translation: CASSEASGGAYEQYF. The gene calls are TRBV6-1 and TRBJ2-7; 11 nucleotides align to TRBD2. Trimming took 0 bases from V and 2 from J; bases not matched to a gene: 0. The CDR3 has 15 residues. CDR1 is MNHNS, CDR2 SASEGT, per germline.

The rearrangement uses TRBV7-9 and TRBJ2-7, with 9 positions matching TRBD2. Per the germline V gene, CDR1 is SEHNR and CDR2 is FQNEAQ (reference sequence). This CDR3 contains 15 residues. After removal of 4 bases from V and 4 bases from J, the junction contained 8 bases not matched to a gene. CDR3 sequence: CASSSQAGGGYEQYF. The CDR3 bases are TGTGCCAGCAGCTCGCAAGCGGGAGGAGGGTACGAGCAGTACTTC.

The V call is TRBV3-1 (or the pseudogene TRBV3-2), the J call TRBJ1-1; 7 positions agree with TRBD1. Germline CDR1 is LGHDT and CDR2 is YNNKEL (reference sequence). Trimming removed 2 bases from V and 7 bases from J; junction bases left unmatched: 13. This CDR3 contains 16 residues. This chain's CDR3 is CASSQQWDSSPREAFF. In DNA form, the CDR3 reads TGTGCCAGCAGCCAACAATGGGACAGCTCTCCCCGTGAAGCTTTCTTT.

The V gene is TRBV11-2, the J gene TRBJ1-1; TRBD1 is a possible D gene (6 bases). Germline loops: CDR1 SGHAT, CDR2 FQNNGV. This CDR3 has 12 residues. The CDR3 here is CASRGLNTEAFF. In DNA form, the CDR3 reads TGTGCTAGTAGGGGGTTGAACACTGAAGCTTTCTTT.

The chain recombines TRBV19 with TRBJ2-3, with D uncertain. The germline gives CDR1 LNHDA, CDR2 SQIVND (reference sequence). The CDR3 sequence is 14 residues long. V was cut by 8 bases and J by 2 bases, with 14 bases left in between. CDR3 DNA sequence: TGTGCCAGTCAGAAGCGTTCGCCCACAGATACGCAGTATTTT. This codes for CASQKRSPTDTQYF.

This clone was detected only once. At the DNA level, this CDR3 is encoded by other sequences in the same sample as well. The chain uses TRBV12-3 or TRBV12-4 and TRBJ1-2, with D maybe TRBD1 (6 bases). The CDR3 spans 13 residues. The V gene lost 3 bases and the J gene lost 4 bases, with 9 bases spanning the gap. CDR3 protein: CASSFGQPYGYTF. In DNA form, the CDR3 reads TGTGCCAGCAGTTTCGGACAGCCCTATGGCTACACCTTC.

This sequence joins TRBV29-1 and TRBJ1-1; 8 positions match TRBD1. The CDR3 sequence is 15 residues long. Germline CDR1 and CDR2: SQVTM and ANQGSEA. V lost 6 bases and J lost 4; bases outside the gene matches: 13. The CDR3 loop is CSVPPTGAWVTEAFF. CDR3 DNA: TGCAGCGTGCCACCGACAGGGGCGTGGGTCACTGAAGCTTTCTTT.

This clone was detected a few times. The chain joins TRBV27 to TRBJ1-5; possibly TRBD1 for D (5 bases). This CDR3 is 13 amino acids long. V was shortened by 3 bases and J by 8 bases, with 11 bases between the two germline ends. Per the germline V gene, CDR1 is MNHEY and CDR2 is SMNVEV (reference sequence). DNA for the CDR3: TGTGCCAGCAGTTTGCAGGGAGGTGAGCCCCAGCATTTT. Amino acid sequence: CASSLQGGEPQHF.

The chain carries TRBV6-5 and TRBJ2-7; D may be TRBD2 (5 bases). Germline values: CDR1 MNHEY, CDR2 SVGAGI. Between the trimmed V and J ends, which lost 6 bases and 0 bases, there was a span of 12 bases. This CDR3 region has 14 residues. Here the CDR3 DNA reads TGTGCCAGCAGGAGAGCGGTTTACTCCTACGAGCAGTACTTC. It codes for CASRRAVYSYEQYF.

V and J are TRBV4-1 and TRBJ1-5; 8 nucleotides align to TRBD1. The V segment lost 4 bases and the J segment 6 bases; nucleotides outside the gene matches: 5. The CDR3 loop spans 14 amino acids. Per germline, CDR1 MGHRA and CDR2 YSYEKL. The CDR3 DNA follows: TGCGCCAGCAGCCTAACGGACAGGGCTCAGCCCCAGCATTTT. Translating it yields CASSLTDRAQPQHF.

This chain connects TRBV30 to TRBJ2-2; D possibly corresponds to TRBD2 (7 bases). V shed 6 bases and J shed 5 bases, with 19 bases lying between them. Germline V lookup: CDR1 GTSNPN, CDR2 SVGIG (reference sequence). The length of the CDR3 is 15 residues. Here the CDR3 reads CACTQGQGGTGELFF. In nucleotides, the CDR3 is TGTGCCTGCACCCAGGGGCAGGGAGGGACCGGGGAGCTGTTTTTT.

The chain has TRBV10-3 and TRBJ1-3; 8 positions match TRBD1. Germline V gene lookup returns CDR1 ENHRY and CDR2 SYGVKD. This CDR3 has 14 amino acids. Germline trimming cut 8 bases from V and 3 bases from J; bases unmatched to any gene: 6. The DNA for the CDR3 is TGTGCCATCCAGCAGGGGGCAGATGGAAACACCATATATTTT. This translates into CAIQQGADGNTIYF.

This chain links TRBV6-6 with TRBJ2-5, with 11 bases matching TRBD1. Unmatched junction bases numbered 9, after V lost 5 bases and J lost 4 bases. The CDR3 has 16 residues. CDR1 and CDR2 from the germline V gene are MNHNY and SVGAGI (reference sequence). Written as DNA, the CDR3 is TGTGCCAGCAGTCCCCGCGGGACAGGGGGGCGAGAGACCCAGTACTTC. Translated, it gives CASSPRGTGGRETQYF.

This rearrangement joins TRBV5-1 to TRBJ2-7; 10 nucleotides align to TRBD1. The CDR3 loop spans 14 amino acids. Germline V gene data show CDR1 as SGHRS and CDR2 as YFSETQ. The J segment lost 5 bases and the V segment lost 2 bases, leaving 4 bases of the junction unmatched. The DNA of the CDR3 is TGCGCCAGCAGCTTCGCCGGGACAGGGGACGAGCAGTACTTC. It codes for CASSFAGTGDEQYF.

The chain couples TRBV29-1 to TRBJ2-2; 13 nucleotides line up with TRBD2. The V gene's germline CDR1 is SQVTM and CDR2 ANQGSEA. The V segment lost 2 bases and the J segment 7 bases; nucleotides outside the gene matches: 7. The CDR3 is 16 amino acids. The CDR3 nucleotides read TGCAGCGTTGAATTGGGACTAGCGGGGTGGGGCGGGGAGCTGTTTTTT. It specifies CSVELGLAGWGGELFF.

This clone has a handful of counts. V is TRBV27 and J is TRBJ1-1; D is ambiguous. With 2 bases removed from V and 4 bases from J, the gap between germline ends came to 11 bases. This CDR3 is 14 amino acids long. Germline CDR1 reads MNHEY; CDR2 reads SMNVEV (reference sequence). CDR3 in DNA: TGTGCCAGCAGTTTAGAGGGAATGGGCACTGAAGCTTTCTTT. Amino acid sequence: CASSLEGMGTEAFF.

The rearrangement uses TRBV29-1 and TRBJ2-6; D is uncertain. Germline V lookup: CDR1 SQVTM, CDR2 ANQGSEA. V dropped 4 bases and J dropped 0 bases, with 10 bases sitting between them. This CDR3 region has 15 residues. The chain's CDR3 is CSVVAEPSGANVLTF. The CDR3 coding sequence is TGCAGCGTTGTGGCAGAACCCTCTGGGGCCAACGTCCTGACTTTC.

This clone was seen just once. The genes are TRBV15 and TRBJ2-3, with no clear D. This CDR3 has 13 amino acids. V was clipped by 4 bases and J by 1 base, with 6 bases between them. Germline-derived CDR1 and CDR2 are LNHNV and YYDKDF (reference sequence). The CDR3 reads CATSTRRTDTQYF. CDR3 in DNA: TGTGCCACCAGCACGCGGCGCACAGATACGCAGTATTTT. Based on the CDR3 plus reference TRBV15 and TRBJ2-3, the full variable domain is DAMVIQNPRYQVTQFGKPVTLSCSQTLNHNVMYWYQQKSSQAPKLLFHYYDKDFNNEADTPDNFQSRRPNTSFCFLDIRSPGLGDTAMYLCATSTRRTDTQYFGPGTRLTVL.

The chain uses TRBV16 and TRBJ1-2; the match to TRBD1 covers 7 bases. Germline V gene lookup returns CDR1 KGHSY and CDR2 FQNENV. V was clipped by 4 bases and J by 8 bases; unmatched bases: 19. The CDR3 contains 17 residues. The DNA for the CDR3 is TGTGCCAGCAGCCCCCGTGTACCGAGACAGGGCGTTGGAGGCTACACCTTC. This codes for CASSPRVPRQGVGGYTF.

This chain uses TRBV5-1 with TRBJ1-6; 7 bases are a match to TRBD1. V lost 3 bases and J lost 7; bases outside the gene matches: 7. Germline CDR1 reads SGHRS; CDR2 reads YFSETQ. The CDR3 covers 15 residues. The CDR3 region has the DNA TGCGCCAGCAGCTCCACAGGGGTTATCAATTCACCCCTCCACTTT. This codes for CASSSTGVINSPLHF.

The chain links TRBV6-2 or TRBV6-3 to TRBJ1-1; a possible D gene is TRBD1 (5 bases). The V end was cut by 4 bases, the J end by 0 bases, with 9 bases between. Germline V lookup: CDR1 MNHEY, CDR2 SVGEGT. The CDR3 contains 14 residues. DNA for the CDR3: TGTGCCAGCAGTTTGGGGCCGTTGAACACTGAAGCTTTCTTT. It yields the protein CASSLGPLNTEAFF.

V usage is TRBV13 and J usage is TRBJ1-1, with no clear D. The V gene lost 2 bases and the J gene lost 3 bases, with 7 bases spanning the gap. This CDR3 contains 13 residues. CDR1 PRHDT and CDR2 FYEKMQ come from the germline V gene (reference sequence). CDR3: CASSLNFDTEAFF. In DNA, the CDR3 is TGTGCCAGCAGCTTAAATTTCGACACTGAAGCTTTCTTT.

This chain connects TRBV29-1 to TRBJ1-6; no reliable D call. Trimming cost V 4 bases and J 5 bases, with 9 bases left between them. The germline CDR1 and CDR2 sequences are SQVTM and ANQGSEA. This CDR3 has 13 residues. In DNA, the CDR3 is TGCAGCGTTGCTTTTGGAGATAATTCACCCCTCCACTTT. Protein: CSVAFGDNSPLHF.